The 5 T cell receptor beta chains presented below share a single source sample, sequenced in a study of cytotoxic CD8 clonotypes in ibrutinib-treated CLL. Sequencing was performed with immunoSEQ multiplex PCR; in TCRdb, only in-frame clones are kept and a portion is missing. This table holds just over 65,000 clones, about 63% found once. This sample comprised PBMCs, obtained after 12 months of ibrutinib treatment. The source of these receptors is a human donor with chronic lymphocytic leukemia.

This chain connects TRBV7-2 to TRBJ2-3; TRBD1 or TRBD2 may be the D gene (5 bases each). Trimming shortened V by 2 bases and J by 6 bases, and 9 bases separated the two germline ends. Germline V gene lookup returns CDR1 SGHTA and CDR2 FQGNSA. CDR3 length: 13 amino acids. CDR3 in amino acids: CASSLSWGDTQYF. In nucleotides, the CDR3 is TGTGCCAGCAGCTTATCATGGGGGGATACGCAGTATTTT.

This clone appeared a few times. The chain joins TRBV13 to TRBJ1-1; a possible D gene is TRBD1 (6 bases). The CDR3 spans 15 residues. V shed 5 bases and J shed 8 bases, with 21 bases lying between them. Germline loops: CDR1 PRHDT, CDR2 FYEKMQ (reference sequence). The CDR3 here is CASSPARGRGGEAFF. The CDR3 region has the DNA TGTGCCAGCAGCCCAGCCAGGGGTCGCGGGGGGGAAGCTTTCTTT.

The chain is built from TRBV11-2 and TRBJ1-1; unclear D gene. The germline gives CDR1 SGHAT, CDR2 FQNNGV. This CDR3 has 15 amino acids. The V gene lost 1 base and the J gene lost 3 bases, with 12 bases spanning the gap. The CDR3 DNA is TGTGCCAGCAGCTTAGTTATCCGGGTCGACACTGAAGCTTTCTTT. This gives the protein CASSLVIRVDTEAFF.

Here the CDR3 DNA reads TGTGCCATCAGTGAGTCCGGGGGAACCACAGATACGCAGTATTTT. Amino acid sequence: CAISESGGTTDTQYF. The V call is TRBV10-3, the J call TRBJ2-3, with D possibly matching TRBD2 (6 bases). Trimming removed 0 bases at V and 2 bases at J, with 9 bases between. Per the germline V gene, CDR1 is ENHRY and CDR2 is SYGVKD. The CDR3 runs 15 residues.

The V and J genes are TRBV9 and TRBJ2-1; 12 nucleotides agree with TRBD2. The trim removed 0 bases at V and 8 bases at J, leaving 9 bases unmatched. CDR1 is SGDLS, CDR2 YYNGEE, per germline. There are 17 residues in the CDR3. The CDR3 DNA reads as TGTGCCAGCAGCGTAGATCTAGCGGGGGGGCTTGTCGATGAGCAGTTCTTC. Translation: CASSVDLAGGLVDEQFF.